The TCR beta chain described here comes from a study of molecular identifiers for immune sequencing clone quantification. Study summary: The replicates split RNA from around 18,000 or 91,000 naive CD8 cells five ways and sequenced four.

Germline-derived CDR1 and CDR2 are GTSNPN and SVGIG (reference sequence). V gave up 1 base and J gave up 0 bases, with 13 bases separating them. The length of the CDR3 is 15 residues. TCR libraries were built in bulk with a published protocol and specific TCR primers. Each CDR3 protein gets one entry after TCRdb re-called the PCR reads with MiXCR. This table holds approximately 97,000 distinct CDR3 sequences, roughly 24% found once. In this sample, this clonotype turned up a few times. A CD8+CD4-CCR7+CD45RA+ phenotype served as the sorting definition for naive CD8 T cells. The sequencing input was naive CD8+ T cells from blood, with Jurkat cell RNA spiked in. The subset here: FACS-sorted CD8+CD4-CCR7+CD45RA+ naive T cells. This chain uses TRBV30 with TRBJ2-7; D unclear. This TCR was sampled from a human donor in good health. Some libraries in this study had Jurkat cell RNA spiked in. The CDR3 DNA is TGTGCCTGGAGTGAGGGTCTGCGGCCCTCCTACGAGCAGTACTTC. The encoded protein is CAWSEGLRPSYEQYF. The variable domain in full, with the rest retrieved from reference TRBV30 and TRBJ2-7, is SQTIHQWPATLVQPVGSPLSLECTVEGTSNPNLYWYRQAAGRGLQLLFYSVGIGQISSEVPQNLSASRPQDRQFILSSKKLLLSDSGFYLCAWSEGLRPSYEQYFGPGTRLTVT.